One and the same sample provided the 13 T cell receptor beta chains below, sequenced in a study of regulatory T cells in long-lasting Graves disease. Time point noted: persistent/refractory GD, antithyroid drugs over 5 years with positive TRAb. PBMC RNA was the source of the TCR library. Relying on iRepertoire HTBI primers and Arm-PCR of CDR3 regions, the team built TCR beta libraries. TCRdb reprocessed the multiplex PCR reads with MiXCR, giving one entry per CDR3 protein. The table shows 500,000 to 700,000 distinct CDR3 sequences, with 30% occurring only once. Here the sequenced sample was peripheral blood mononuclear cells (PBMCs), taken when the disease was refractory, from a patient treated with antithyroid drugs. The receptors stem from a female donor with Graves disease.

V is TRBV19 and J is TRBJ1-2; D unclear. CDR1 is LNHDA, CDR2 SQIVND, per germline (reference sequence). Trimming pared 4 bases from V and 5 bases from J, leaving 14 bases between. The CDR3 runs to 14 residues. The CDR3 nucleotides are TGTGCCAGTAGTAGCCTGGGCGTCAGGTATGGCTACACCTTC. Translated: CASSSLGVRYGYTF. The variable domain in full, with the rest retrieved from reference TRBV19 and TRBJ1-2, is DGGITQSPKYLFRKEGQNVTLSCEQNLNHDAMYWYRQDPGQGLRLIYYSQIVNDFQKGDIAEGYSVSREKKESFPLTVTSAQKNPTAFYLCASSSLGVRYGYTFGSGTRLTVV.

This clonotype was counted between two and nine times. The chain is built from TRBV5-4 and TRBJ2-5; TRBD2 agrees at 8 bases. CDR1 is SGHNT and CDR2 is YYREEE in the germline V gene (reference sequence). V lost 3 bases, J lost 5 bases, and 12 bases stayed unmatched. The CDR3 is made up of 16 amino acids. The CDR3 spells CASSSGGAFERETQYF. In nucleotides, the CDR3 is TGTGCCAGCAGCTCCGGGGGGGCCTTCGAGCGGGAGACCCAGTACTTC.

This clonotype was seen many times. The chain recombines TRBV28 with TRBJ1-1, with 8 nucleotides matching TRBD1. The junction had 12 bases not matched to a gene; V was cut back by 6 bases and J by 0 bases. Germline values: CDR1 MDHEN, CDR2 SYDVKM. The CDR3 spans 17 residues. The DNA of the CDR3 is TGTGCCAGCAGCTTAGCCCTGGACAGGGTTATGAACACTGAAGCTTTCTTT. Translated: CASSLALDRVMNTEAFF. Based on the CDR3 plus reference TRBV28 and TRBJ1-1, the full variable domain is DVKVTQSSRYLVKRTGEKVFLECVQDMDHENMFWYRQDPGLGLRLIYFSYDVKMKEKGDIPEGYSVSREKKERFSLILESASTNQTSMYLCASSLALDRVMNTEAFFGQGTRLTVV.

In its sample, this clonotype was seen once. The rearrangement uses TRBV20-1 and TRBJ2-7; perhaps D is TRBD1 or TRBD2 (5 bases each). The germline V and J ends were trimmed by 3 bases and 3 bases, with 12 bases remaining between them. Germline V gives CDR1 DFQATT, CDR2 SNEGSKA (reference sequence). The length of the CDR3 is 13 residues. The CDR3: CSASTGGFYEQYF. DNA of the CDR3: TGCAGTGCTAGCACAGGAGGATTCTACGAGCAGTACTTC.

The chain couples TRBV7-6 to TRBJ2-1, with 7 bases lining up with TRBD1. The CDR3 contains 16 residues. Looked up from germline, CDR1 is SGHVS and CDR2 is FNYEAQ. V was pared by 5 bases and J by 3 bases, with 10 bases of the junction left unmatched. CDR3 region: CASSPPGQDLYNEQFF. The CDR3 coding sequence is TGTGCCAGCAGCCCGCCCGGACAGGATCTCTACAATGAGCAGTTCTTC.

V gene TRBV30 combines with J gene TRBJ1-5; D call uncertain. The CDR3 has 12 residues. Trimming cost V 7 bases and J 3 bases, with 10 bases left between them. Germline assignment: CDR1 GTSNPN and CDR2 SVGIG (reference sequence). The CDR3 loop is CAFRADNQPQHF. As DNA, the CDR3 is TGTGCCTTCCGGGCTGACAATCAGCCCCAGCATTTT.

The sample holds a few counts of this clonotype. The chain couples TRBV5-1 to TRBJ2-7; D is tentatively TRBD1 or TRBD2 (5 bases each). The CDR3 spans 15 residues. Germline CDR1 SGHRS, CDR2 YFSETQ. V was shortened by 0 bases and J by 4 bases, with 14 bases between the two germline ends. CDR3 DNA sequence: TGCGCCAGCAGCTTGGCAACCCTTGGGGGTTACGAGCAGTACTTC. Its translation: CASSLATLGGYEQYF.

This chain connects TRBV24-1 to TRBJ2-2, with TRBD2 matching over 10 bases. CDR3 size: 16 residues. The V gene end was trimmed by 3 bases and the J gene end by 4 bases; junction bases not matched to a gene: 4. Germline V CDR1 and CDR2: KGHDR, SFDVKD. The CDR3 DNA reads as TGTGCCACCAGTGATCCCGGGACTAGCGCCACCGGGGAGCTGTTTTTT. As protein: CATSDPGTSATGELFF.

This clonotype was observed a handful of times. The chain uses TRBV27 and TRBJ1-4, with 7 bases lining up with TRBD1. The CDR3 is made up of 18 amino acids. The trim removed 5 bases at V and 0 bases at J, leaving 12 bases unmatched. CDR1 and CDR2 (germline): MNHEY, SMNVEV (reference sequence). The CDR3 spells CASSKHGTVSATNEKLFF. CDR3 in DNA: TGTGCCAGCAGTAAACATGGGACAGTAAGTGCAACTAATGAAAAACTGTTTTTT.

The chain is built from TRBV7-2 and TRBJ2-5, with 9 positions matching TRBD2. This CDR3 has 18 amino acids. Unmatched junction bases numbered 12, after V lost 2 bases and J lost 2 bases. CDR1 and CDR2 from the germline V gene are SGHTA and FQGNSA. The CDR3 DNA reads TGTGCCAGCAGCTTACGCGGGGGTAGCGGGAGTTGGCAAGAGACCCAGTACTTC. Its protein is CASSLRGGSGSWQETQYF. The whole variable domain, remainder taken from reference TRBV7-2 and TRBJ2-5, is GAGVSQSPSNKVTEKGKDVELRCDPISGHTALYWYRQSLGQGLEFLIYFQGNSAPDKSGLPSDRFSAERTGGSVSTLTIQRTQQEDSAVYLCASSLRGGSGSWQETQYFGPGTRLLVL.

This clonotype turned up a few times. The chain joins TRBV12-3 or TRBV12-4 to TRBJ2-7; perhaps TRBD1 as D (6 bases). V was pared by 3 bases and J by 6 bases, with 21 bases between. The CDR3 is made up of 16 amino acids. CDR3 coding DNA: TGTGCCAGCAGTTTCCGCCGCCTGGGACAACCCCTCGAGCAGTACTTC. Translating it yields CASSFRRLGQPLEQYF.

V usage is TRBV5-5 and J usage is TRBJ1-5; no firm D call. Germline-derived CDR1 and CDR2 are SGHKS and YYEKEE (reference sequence). V was shortened by 1 base and J by 0 bases, with 5 bases between the two germline ends. This CDR3 region has 14 residues. This CDR3 reads CASSLMSSNQPQHF. Written as DNA, the CDR3 is TGTGCCAGCAGCTTGATGAGTAGCAATCAGCCCCAGCATTTT. The full variable domain, in which reference TRBV5-5 and TRBJ1-5 provide the parts outside the CDR3, is DAGVTQSPTHLIKTRGQQVTLRCSPISGHKSVSWYQQVLGQGPQFIFQYYEKEERGRGNFPDRFSARQFPNYSSELNVNALLLGDSALYLCASSLMSSNQPQHFGDGTRLSIL.

V is TRBV7-9 and J is TRBJ2-7; weak D call: TRBD2 (6 bases). Germline CDR1 reads SEHNR; CDR2 reads FQNEAQ (reference sequence). The CDR3 totals 15 residues. V was trimmed by 5 bases and J by 7 bases, leaving 21 bases between them. The chain's CDR3 is CASSLVGGGPLEQYF. DNA of the CDR3: TGTGCCAGCAGCCTAGTGGGAGGAGGACCTTTGGAGCAGTACTTC.